One and the same sample provided the 15 T cell receptor beta chains below, sequenced in a study of shared clonotypes between healthy human individuals. Some clones are missing from TCRdb's copy, which holds only in-frame ones; the method was immunoSEQ multiplex PCR. The sample holds some 500,000 clones, roughly 85% seen once. The sequencing input was PBMCs. The receptors shown here come from a woman aged 40-49 years in good health. Some clones in this sample may be carry-over from other donors' samples.

The CDR3: CASSPPGTGSTEAFF. The DNA for the CDR3 is TGTGCCAGCTCACCACCGGGGACAGGGTCCACTGAAGCTTTCTTT. The chain uses TRBV18 and TRBJ1-1; TRBD1 matches at 9 bases. The CDR3 loop spans 15 amino acids. Germline V CDR1 and CDR2: KGHSH, LQKENI. V shed 0 bases, J shed 4 bases, and the junction held 3 bases outside the gene matches.

This clone has a single count. V and J are TRBV7-2 and TRBJ1-5, with D maybe TRBD1 (6 bases). CDR1 and CDR2 (germline): SGHTA, FQGNSA. The CDR3 loop spans 15 amino acids. With 5 bases removed from V and 5 bases from J, the gap between germline ends came to 16 bases. The CDR3 is CASSPRWGPDQPQHF. In DNA, the CDR3 is TGTGCCAGCAGCCCCAGATGGGGGCCCGATCAGCCCCAGCATTTT.

V and J are TRBV7-2 and TRBJ2-7; D tentatively reads TRBD1 or TRBD2 (5 bases each). The CDR3 is 13 residues long. Germline loops: CDR1 SGHTA, CDR2 FQGNSA. Trimming took 3 bases from V and 5 from J, leaving 11 bases between them. In DNA form, the CDR3 reads TGTGCCAGCAGCTTTACTAGGGGAGACGAGCAGTACTTC. This translates into CASSFTRGDEQYF.

This rearrangement joins TRBV28 to TRBJ1-1, with D possibly being TRBD1 (5 bases). This CDR3 contains 16 residues. The germline V gene encodes CDR1 MDHEN and CDR2 SYDVKM. V was cut by 4 bases and J by 2 bases, with 17 bases left in between. The CDR3 protein is CASSSAPGLSNTEAFF. CDR3 coding DNA: TGTGCCAGCAGTTCTGCCCCGGGACTCAGCAACACTGAAGCTTTCTTT. The full variable domain, with the rest looked up from reference TRBV28 and TRBJ1-1, is DVKVTQSSRYLVKRTGEKVFLECVQDMDHENMFWYRQDPGLGLRLIYFSYDVKMKEKGDIPEGYSVSREKKERFSLILESASTNQTSMYLCASSSAPGLSNTEAFFGQGTRLTVV.

The chain joins TRBV9 to TRBJ2-1, with 8 bases aligning to TRBD2. The CDR3 covers 17 residues. The V gene's germline CDR1 is SGDLS and CDR2 YYNGEE. Trimming removed 1 base from V and 4 bases from J; junction bases left unmatched: 10. The CDR3 sequence is CASSVTPTSGVYNEQFF. The CDR3, as DNA: TGTGCCAGCAGCGTAACCCCCACTAGCGGAGTTTACAATGAGCAGTTCTTC. The full variable domain, its missing parts supplied by reference TRBV9 and TRBJ2-1, is DSGVTQTPKHLITATGQRVTLRCSPRSGDLSVYWYQQSLDQGLQFLIQYYNGEERAKGNILERFSAQQFPDLHSELNLSSLELGDSALYFCASSVTPTSGVYNEQFFGPGTRLTVL.

The CDR3 loop reads CASSAPGLNTEAFF. CDR3 sequence (DNA): TGTGCCAGTAGTGCTCCGGGACTGAACACTGAAGCTTTCTTT. The V call is TRBV19, the J call TRBJ1-1; a weak D match, TRBD1 (5 bases). Trimming took 5 bases from V and 0 from J, leaving 10 bases between them. The length of the CDR3 is 14 residues. Germline CDR1 is LNHDA and CDR2 is SQIVND (reference sequence).

V usage is TRBV5-6 and J usage is TRBJ2-7, with D maybe TRBD1 (6 bases). V lost 0 bases and J 3 bases, leaving 16 bases between the germline ends. The CDR3 runs 16 residues. Germline-derived CDR1 and CDR2 are SGHDT and YYEEEE. CDR3 nucleotides: TGTGCCAGCAGCTTGGCCCCCGGGACAAACCTCTACGAGCAGTACTTC. It codes for CASSLAPGTNLYEQYF. Full variable domain (remainder filled in from reference TRBV5-6 and TRBJ2-7): DAGVTQSPTHLIKTRGQQVTLRCSPKSGHDTVSWYQQALGQGPQFIFQYYEEEERQRGNFPDRFSGHQFPNYSSELNVNALLLGDSALYLCASSLAPGTNLYEQYFGPGTRLTVT.

This clone was counted a single time. J is TRBJ1-1 and V is TRBV27; no definite D call. Germline-derived CDR1 and CDR2 are MNHEY and SMNVEV (reference sequence). The CDR3 sequence is 14 residues long. V was clipped by 6 bases and J by 0 bases, with 11 bases between them. The CDR3 DNA follows: TGTGCCAGCAGGATACGGACGGTGAACACTGAAGCTTTCTTT. Residues: CASRIRTVNTEAFF.

The V and J genes are TRBV27 and TRBJ1-4; possibly TRBD1 for D (5 bases). This CDR3 has 23 residues. CDR1 is MNHEY, CDR2 SMNVEV, per germline (reference sequence). The ends were cut back, 5 bases at V and 3 bases at J, with 37 bases in the middle. CDR3 in amino acids: CASSHPSPGQEGGVLKPNEKLFF. As DNA, the CDR3 is TGTGCCAGCAGTCACCCATCGCCAGGGCAAGAGGGAGGGGTCCTCAAACCTAATGAAAAACTGTTTTTT. The complete variable domain, with remaining parts taken from reference TRBV27 and TRBJ1-4, reads EAQVTQNPRYLITVTGKKLTVTCSQNMNHEYMSWYRQDPGLGLRQIYYSMNVEVTDKGDVPEGYKVSRKEKRNFPLILESPSPNQTSLYFCASSHPSPGQEGGVLKPNEKLFFGSGTQLSVL.

The rearrangement uses TRBV5-4 and TRBJ1-2; tentatively, D is TRBD1 (5 bases). The CDR3 covers 14 residues. Between the trimmed V and J ends, which lost 3 bases and 0 bases, there was a span of 9 bases. Germline loops: CDR1 SGHNT, CDR2 YYREEE (reference sequence). The CDR3 sequence: CASSSLTANYGYTF. In nucleotides, the CDR3 is TGTGCCAGCAGCTCCCTGACAGCTAACTATGGCTACACCTTC. Combining the CDR3 with reference TRBV5-4 and TRBJ1-2 gives the whole variable domain ETGVTQSPTHLIKTRGQQVTLRCSSQSGHNTVSWYQQALGQGPQFIFQYYREEENGRGNFPPRFSGLQFPNYSSELNVNALELDDSALYLCASSSLTANYGYTFGSGTRLTVV.

CDR3 sequence (DNA): TGCACCAGCAGCCAAGATGGCCAATTGGGGCGGGAGGGCGAAAACATTCAGTACTTC. As protein: CTSSQDGQLGREGENIQYF. This sequence joins TRBV1 and TRBJ2-4; the D segment call TRBD2 is taken from the table without a DNA check. TRBV1 represents a pseudogene. This CDR3 region has 19 residues.

The chain has TRBV18 and TRBJ2-1, with 12 positions matching TRBD2. Trimming at V came to 2 bases and at J to 15 bases, leaving 11 bases not matched to a gene. Germline V gene sequence: CDR1 KGHSH, CDR2 LQKENI. This CDR3 is built from 15 residues. The CDR3 DNA sequence: TGTGCCAGCTCACCAGTCCTAGCGGGAGGGCCGGGATCGTTCTTC. This encodes CASSPVLAGGPGSFF.

The V gene is TRBV2, the J gene TRBJ2-5, with 12 bases lining up with TRBD2. The CDR3 has 17 residues. Germline V CDR1 and CDR2: SNHLY, FYNNEI. V shed 4 bases, J shed 1 base, and the junction held 7 bases outside the gene matches. This CDR3 reads CASSAPSGRGVQETQYF. The CDR3 DNA follows: TGTGCCAGCAGTGCCCCTAGCGGGAGGGGGGTCCAAGAGACCCAGTACTTC. Full variable domain (outside the CDR3, taken from reference TRBV2 and TRBJ2-5): EPEVTQTPSHQVTQMGQEVILRCVPISNHLYFYWYRQILGQKVEFLVSFYNNEISEKSEIFDDQFSVERPDGSNFTLKIRSTKLEDSAMYFCASSAPSGRGVQETQYFGPGTRLLVL.

This chain links TRBV19 with TRBJ2-3; maybe TRBD2 (6 bases). The CDR3 consists of 16 residues. Germline CDR1 and CDR2: LNHDA and SQIVND (reference sequence). Trimming stripped 4 bases from V and 0 bases from J, with 14 bases between. As DNA, the CDR3 is TGTGCCAGTAGTAACCCCCCGACTAGGAGCACAGATACGCAGTATTTT. Its protein product is CASSNPPTRSTDTQYF.

This rearrangement joins TRBV7-8 to TRBJ2-3; D is perhaps TRBD1 (6 bases). CDR3 length: 16 amino acids. Germline V CDR1 and CDR2: SGHVS, FQNEAQ. V gave up 5 bases and J gave up 1 base, with 16 bases separating them. For the CDR3, the DNA is TGTGCCAGCAGCCCTAGAGGGGGAGAAGGCACAGATACGCAGTATTTT. This gives the protein CASSPRGGEGTDTQYF.